The present T cell receptor (beta chain) was sequenced within a study of low-dose radiotherapy and immunotherapy resistance in tumors. With TRAV- and TRBV-specific primers, first-strand cDNA was made, covering the alpha and beta chains. The TCRs were subjected to amplification over around 19 PCR cycles employing a constant-region primer in conjunction with a V-primer adapter. mRNA, after isolation, was amplified by in vitro transcription. TCRdb used MiXCR to reprocess the reads, holding one entry per CDR3 protein. The repertoire holds about 60,000 distinct CDR3 sequences, with roughly a quarter as singletons. The time point here: before trial treatment. Each patient who was eligible had an advanced solid tumor with no tumor-infiltrating lymphocytes. In this sample, this clonotype turned up many times. The sequence derives from a male donor with prostate cancer. The sequenced sample was PBMCs, obtained before treatment.

The CDR3 DNA follows: TGCGCCAGCAGCCAAGGGGAGGGGCGCTCCTACGAGCAGTACTTC. Translation gives CASSQGEGRSYEQYF. The gene calls are TRBV4-1 and TRBJ2-7; 7 bases align to TRBD2. V lost 1 base and J lost 0; bases outside the gene matches: 3. CDR1 MGHRA and CDR2 YSYEKL come from the germline V gene. The length of the CDR3 is 15 residues.